The rows below give T cell receptor beta chains drawn from one sample of a study. Via MiXCR, TCRdb re-called the 5' RACE reads, giving one row per CDR3 protein. The data show approximately 50,000 distinct CDR3 sequences, with around 24% seen just once and roughly 2.1% held by the top ten. The sequenced material came from tumor-infiltrating Tregs sorted from the breast tumor. The receptor set was obtained from a female donor with breast cancer. The CDR3 runs from the conserved cysteine through the conserved F or W. A D gene is named only where the DNA matches it firmly. A clone size is listed for some rows: how often the clone was seen (once, few, many), or a class if it is expanded.

J	V	D	size	CDR3	DNA
TRBJ1-3	TRBV4-2	.	.	CASSQDFAVSGNTIYF	TGTGCCAGCAGCCAAGATTTTGCAGTCTCGGGAAACACCATATATTTT
TRBJ1-4	TRBV20-1	TRBD1	many	CSAEVGQVTTNEKLFF	TGCAGTGCGGAGGTGGGACAGGTCACAACTAATGAAAAACTGTTTTTT
TRBJ1-1	TRBV5-1	.	.	CASRLSGQSNTEAFF	TGCGCCAGCAGGTTGTCCGGACAGAGCAACACTGAAGCTTTCTTT
TRBJ2-3	TRBV5-1	TRBD2	.	CASSLLAGSTDTQYF	TGCGCCAGCAGCTTGCTAGCGGGAAGCACAGATACGCAGTATTTT
TRBJ2-7	TRBV6-6	.	few	CASSPGTSSYEQYF	TGTGCCAGCAGCCCCGGGACCAGTTCCTACGAGCAGTACTTC
TRBJ2-1	TRBV9	.	once	CASSARGYNGNEQFF	TGTGCCAGCAGCGCAAGGGGTTATAATGGTAATGAGCAGTTCTTC
TRBJ1-1	TRBV20-1	TRBD1	once	CSAPRGWTEAFF	TGCAGTGCTCCCAGGGGGTGGACTGAGGCTTTCTTT
TRBJ1-2	TRBV29-1	.	.	CSVVGGNYGYTF	TGCAGCGTTGTGGGGGGAAACTATGGCTACACCTTC
TRBJ1-1	TRBV12-3/TRBV12-4	.	.	CASSSDENTEAFF	TGTGCCAGCAGTTCGGACGAGAACACTGAAGCTTTCTTT
TRBJ2-2	TRBV5-1	.	few	CASSLASRYTGELFF	TGCGCCAGCAGCTTGGCCTCCCGGTACACCGGGGAGCTGTTTTTT
TRBJ1-1	TRBV20-1	.	.	CSATGGEGAFF	TGCAGTGCTACTGGGGGCGAGGGAGCTTTCTTT
TRBJ1-2	TRBV6-1	TRBD1	many	CASSGDRDYGYTF	TGTGCCAGCAGTGGGGACAGAGACTATGGCTACACCTTC
TRBJ2-4	TRBV30	.	.	CAWSVSGRNIQYF	TGTGCCTGGAGTGTTTCCGGTAGAAACATTCAGTACTTC
TRBJ1-3	TRBV5-1	.	.	CASSLGGSGNTIYF	TGCGCCAGCAGCTTGGGAGGGAGTGGAAACACCATATATTTT
TRBJ1-2	TRBV6-5	TRBD1	.	CASSPGQAANYGYTF	TGTGCCAGCAGTCCGGGACAGGCGGCAAACTATGGCTACACCTTC
TRBJ2-3	TRBV5-1	.	many	CASSSGSGTDTQYF	TGCGCCAGCAGCTCAGGGTCGGGCACAGATACGCAGTATTTT
TRBJ2-7	TRBV7-2	.	.	CASSTQATSYEQYF	TGTGCCAGCAGCACCCAGGCTACCTCCTACGAGCAGTACTTC
TRBJ1-3	TRBV7-9	.	.	CASSLWDLSLGNTIYF	TGTGCCAGCAGCCTGTGGGACCTATCGCTGGGAAACACCATATATTTT
TRBJ2-6	TRBV27	.	.	CASSFLGTPSGANVLTF	TGTGCCAGCAGTTTCCTAGGGACACCCTCGGGGGCCAACGTCCTGACTTTC
TRBJ2-3	TRBV20-1	TRBD2	.	CSARGRKRGRTDTQYF	TGCAGTGCTCGAGGCCGAAAGCGGGGCCGCACAGATACGCAGTATTTT
TRBJ2-1	TRBV5-1	.	.	CASSLGTVSYNEQFF	TGCGCCAGCAGCTTGGGGACTGTCTCCTACAATGAGCAGTTCTTC
TRBJ2-7	TRBV4-3	TRBD2	many	CASSPSGGPEQYF	TGCGCCAGCAGCCCCAGCGGGGGGCCCGAGCAGTACTTC
TRBJ2-2	TRBV25-1	TRBD2	many	CASSTQTSGTAGELFF	TGTGCCAGCAGCACCCAGACTAGCGGGACTGCCGGGGAGCTGTTTTTT
TRBJ1-2	TRBV29-1	TRBD1	few	CSVLPDRDPYGYTF	TGCAGCGTTCTCCCTGACAGGGATCCATATGGCTACACCTTC
TRBJ1-1	TRBV29-1	.	many	CSVGLRDTEAFF	TGCAGCGTTGGTCTTAGGGACACTGAAGCTTTCTTT
TRBJ2-2	TRBV7-6	TRBD1	.	CASSFGQGARLTGELFF	TGTGCCAGCAGCTTCGGACAGGGGGCGCGCCTCACCGGGGAGCTGTTTTTT
TRBJ2-1	TRBV7-3	TRBD1	.	CASSAWTGGGSYNEQFF	TGTGCCAGCAGCGCGTGGACAGGGGGCGGATCCTACAATGAGCAGTTCTTC
TRBJ1-1	TRBV15	TRBD1	many	CATSRTGQRNTEAFF	TGTGCCACCAGCCGGACAGGCCAGCGGAACACTGAAGCTTTCTTT
TRBJ1-2	TRBV20-1	.	.	CGAEKPGGGYGYTF	TGCGGTGCTGAGAAGCCCGGGGGCGGCTATGGCTACACCTTC
TRBJ2-3	TRBV5-1	.	few	CASSLAVGPADTQYF	TGCGCCAGCAGCTTGGCGGTAGGACCCGCAGATACGCAGTATTTT
TRBJ2-1	TRBV10-3	TRBD1	many	CAGRTAGTGYNEQFF	TGTGCCGGCAGAACTGCCGGGACAGGGTACAATGAGCAGTTCTTC
TRBJ2-1	TRBV5-6	.	few	CASSLDGGAYNEQFF	TGTGCCAGCAGCTTGGATGGAGGGGCTTACAATGAGCAGTTCTTC
TRBJ2-3	TRBV6-5	TRBD2	.	CASRAGNTDTQYF	TGTGCCAGCCGAGCGGGGAACACAGATACGCAGTATTTT
TRBJ2-3	TRBV7-3	.	.	CASSLHADTQYF	TGTGCCAGCAGCCTACACGCAGATACGCAGTATTTT
TRBJ1-1	TRBV7-8	.	.	CASSLSMAANTEAFF	TGTGCCAGCAGCTTAAGCATGGCAGCGAACACTGAAGCTTTCTTT
TRBJ2-5	TRBV4-1	.	.	CAGSYLAKEETQYF	TGCGCCGGCAGCTACTTAGCGAAAGAAGAGACCCAGTACTTC
TRBJ1-6	TRBV11-3	.	.	CASSLFRDVYNSPLHF	TGTGCCAGCAGCTTATTCCGGGACGTGTATAATTCACCCCTCCACTTT
TRBJ1-6	TRBV4-2	TRBD1	many	CASGDRAGSPLHF	TGTGCCAGCGGGGACAGGGCGGGTTCACCCCTCCACTTT
TRBJ1-2	TRBV20-1	.	.	CGARPMGSDYGYTF	TGCGGTGCTAGACCCATGGGGAGTGACTATGGCTACACCTTC
TRBJ1-6	TRBV13	TRBD1	many	CASSNRGPGSPLHF	TGTGCCAGCAGCAATAGGGGGCCAGGTTCACCCCTCCACTTT
TRBJ2-7	TRBV2	.	.	CASSELLPSEQYF	TGTGCCAGCAGCGAACTCCTACCCTCCGAGCAGTACTTC
TRBJ2-5	TRBV3-1	TRBD2	.	CASSQASGGRQETQYF	TGTGCCAGCAGCCAAGCCAGCGGGGGACGCCAAGAGACCCAGTACTTC
TRBJ2-1	TRBV5-1	.	medium-sized	CASSLEAHYNEQFF	TGCGCCAGCAGCTTGGAAGCTCACTACAATGAGCAGTTCTTC
TRBJ1-1	TRBV5-1	.	.	CASSLEWVNTEAFF	TGCGCCAGCAGCTTGGAGTGGGTTAACACTGAAGCTTTCTTT
TRBJ2-7	TRBV10-3	TRBD2	few	CAIFPSGRYEQYF	TGTGCCATCTTTCCTAGCGGGAGGTACGAGCAGTACTTC
TRBJ2-7	TRBV27	.	.	CASSTVGGTSYEQYF	TGTGCCAGCAGCACAGTAGGCGGGACCTCCTACGAGCAGTACTTC
TRBJ2-5	TRBV11-2	TRBD2	few	CASSSSGGQETQYF	TGTGCCAGCAGTTCTAGCGGGGGTCAAGAGACCCAGTACTTC
TRBJ1-6	TRBV7-2	.	.	CAGSLETPGYSPLHF	TGTGCCGGCAGCTTAGAAACTCCGGGCTATTCACCCCTCCACTTT
TRBJ2-2	TRBV7-2	.	few	CASSLVSGSTGELFF	TGTGCCAGCAGCTTAGTTAGCGGAAGCACCGGGGAGCTGTTTTTT
TRBJ1-5	TRBV30	.	.	CAWSTGPNQPQHF	TGTGCCTGGAGTACAGGGCCCAATCAGCCCCAGCATTTT
TRBJ2-5	TRBV5-8	TRBD2	many	CASSTSGLRQETQYF	TGTGCCAGCAGCACTTCGGGACTACGACAAGAGACCCAGTACTTC
TRBJ2-1	TRBV20-1	.	few	CSARETSSYNEQFF	TGCAGTGCTAGAGAAACTAGCTCCTACAATGAGCAGTTCTTC
TRBJ1-2	TRBV20-1	.	.	CSAGDRDRAYYGYTF	TGCAGTGCTGGAGACCGGGACCGAGCATACTATGGCTACACCTTC
TRBJ2-3	TRBV7-2	TRBD2	many	CASSPPGGRIWGDTQYF	TGTGCCAGCAGCCCCCCGGGCGGGAGGATTTGGGGAGATACGCAGTATTTT